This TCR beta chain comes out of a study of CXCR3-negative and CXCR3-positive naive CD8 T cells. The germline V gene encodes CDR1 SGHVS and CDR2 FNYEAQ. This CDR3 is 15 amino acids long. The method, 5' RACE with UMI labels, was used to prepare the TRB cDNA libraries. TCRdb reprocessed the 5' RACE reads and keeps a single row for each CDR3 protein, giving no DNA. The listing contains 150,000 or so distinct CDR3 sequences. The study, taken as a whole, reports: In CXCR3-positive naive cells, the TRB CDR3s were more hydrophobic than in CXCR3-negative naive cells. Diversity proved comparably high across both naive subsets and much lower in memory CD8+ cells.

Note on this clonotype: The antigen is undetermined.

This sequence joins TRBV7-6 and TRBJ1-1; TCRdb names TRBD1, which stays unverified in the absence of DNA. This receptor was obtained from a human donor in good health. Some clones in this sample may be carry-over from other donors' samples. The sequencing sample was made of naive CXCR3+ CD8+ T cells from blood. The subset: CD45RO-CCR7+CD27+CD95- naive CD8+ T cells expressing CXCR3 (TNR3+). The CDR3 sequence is CASSLEAGMNTEAFF.